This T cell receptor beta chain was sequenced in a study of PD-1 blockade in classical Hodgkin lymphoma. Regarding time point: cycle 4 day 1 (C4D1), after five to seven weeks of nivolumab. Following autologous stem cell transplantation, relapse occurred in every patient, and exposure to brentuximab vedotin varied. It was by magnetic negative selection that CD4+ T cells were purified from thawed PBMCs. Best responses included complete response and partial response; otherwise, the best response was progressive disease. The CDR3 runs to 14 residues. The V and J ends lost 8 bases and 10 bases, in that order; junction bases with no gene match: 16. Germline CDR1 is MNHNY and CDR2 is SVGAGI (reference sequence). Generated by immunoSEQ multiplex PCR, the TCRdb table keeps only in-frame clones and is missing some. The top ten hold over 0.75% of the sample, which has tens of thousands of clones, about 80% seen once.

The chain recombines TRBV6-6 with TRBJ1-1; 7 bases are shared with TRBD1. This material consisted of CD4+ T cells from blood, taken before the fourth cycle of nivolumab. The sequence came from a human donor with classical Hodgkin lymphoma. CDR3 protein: CASLPGTELAGAFF. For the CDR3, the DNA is TGTGCCAGCCTGCCTGGGACAGAGCTCGCGGGAGCTTTCTTT.